This is a list of T cell receptor beta chains from one sample in a study of regulatory T cells in long-lasting Graves disease. In TCRdb, the multiplex PCR reads were re-called with MiXCR into one record per CDR3 protein. This table holds about 660,000 distinct CDR3 sequences, about 30% found once. The sample consisted of peripheral blood mononuclear cells (PBMCs), taken when the disease was refractory, from a patient treated with antithyroid drugs. Receptor source: a female donor with Graves disease. The CDR3 runs from the conserved cysteine through the conserved F or W. The D gene is left open where the match is weak. Some rows mark clone size as missing; the rest say once, few, many or name a class of expanded clone.

J gene,clone size,D gene,V gene,CDR3 protein,CDR3 DNA
TRBJ2-7,.,.,TRBV6-2/TRBV6-3,CASSYGVGRDEQYF,TGTGCCAGCAGTTACGGTGTCGGACGCGACGAGCAGTACTTC
TRBJ2-3,.,TRBD2,TRBV2,CASRVAGGEDTQYF,TGTGCCAGCAGGGTTGCGGGAGGTGAGGATACGCAGTATTTT
TRBJ2-2,once,.,TRBV4-2,CASSQGIGANTGELFF,TGTGCCAGCAGCCAAGGTATAGGGGCGAACACCGGGGAGCTGTTTTTT
TRBJ2-7,.,TRBD1,TRBV19,CASSRTGAVEQYF,TGTGCCAGTAGTCGGACAGGGGCGGTCGAGCAGTACTTC
TRBJ1-2,.,.,TRBV5-1,CASSLGDGRNYGYTF,TGCGCCAGCAGCTTGGGGGACGGACGAAACTATGGCTACACCTTC
TRBJ1-5,.,TRBD1,TRBV12-3/TRBV12-4,CASSQSGTGYNQPQHF,TGTGCCAGCAGCCAATCCGGGACAGGCTACAATCAGCCCCAGCATTTT
TRBJ2-2,.,.,TRBV27,CASSFRLGLRELFF,TGTGCCAGCAGTTTTCGCTTGGGTCTTAGGGAGCTGTTTTTT
TRBJ1-2,many,.,TRBV11-2,CASSPTANYGYTF,TGTGCCAGCAGCCCCACAGCTAACTATGGCTACACCTTC
TRBJ1-1,.,.,TRBV7-9,CASSWGVENTEAFF,TGTGCCAGCAGCTGGGGAGTGGAGAACACTGAAGCTTTCTTT
TRBJ1-2,.,.,TRBV19,CASLRGGTDGYTF,TGTGCCTCATTGCGGGGGGGGACTGATGGCTACACCTTC
TRBJ1-2,.,.,TRBV12-3/TRBV12-4,CASSPAAQVERGYTF,TGTGCCAGCAGTCCCGCCGCACAGGTTGAACGCGGCTACACCTTC
TRBJ1-2,many,.,TRBV2,CASSVGFYGYTF,TGTGCCAGCAGTGTAGGGTTTTATGGCTACACCTTC
TRBJ2-5,.,TRBD2,TRBV20-1,CSASGVAGHQETQYF,TGCAGTGCATCCGGGGTAGCGGGACACCAAGAGACCCAGTACTTC
TRBJ1-6,.,.,TRBV20-1,CSARVEGPSPLHF,TGCAGTGCTAGAGTGGAGGGGCCGTCACCCCTCCACTTT
TRBJ1-5,few,.,TRBV28,CASSSTGILNQPQHF,TGTGCCAGCAGTTCAACGGGGATCCTAAATCAGCCCCAGCATTTT
TRBJ2-4,.,TRBD2,TRBV2,CASSERTSGGAQNIQYF,TGTGCCAGCAGTGAAAGGACTAGCGGTGGGGCCCAAAACATTCAGTACTTC
TRBJ2-7,.,.,TRBV29-1,CSARQAGSYEQYF,TGCAGCGCTAGACAGGCAGGATCCTACGAGCAGTACTTC
TRBJ1-5,few,.,TRBV19,CASRHPSQPQHF,TGTGCCAGTAGACACCCCAGTCAGCCCCAGCATTTT
TRBJ2-7,few,TRBD2,TRBV5-1,CASSMEGLAGVYEQYF,TGCGCCAGCAGCATGGAGGGACTAGCGGGAGTCTACGAGCAGTACTTC
TRBJ2-6,few,.,TRBV24-1,CATRNHLALGSGANVLTF,TGTGCCACCAGGAATCACCTGGCATTGGGATCTGGGGCCAACGTCCTGACTTTC
TRBJ1-4,.,TRBD1,TRBV6-9,CASSSGTAIYEKLFF,TGTGCCAGCAGTTCCGGGACAGCTATTTATGAAAAACTGTTTTTT
TRBJ2-7,many,TRBD2,TRBV12-3/TRBV12-4,CASSLEGGPYEQYF,TGTGCCAGCAGCTTAGAGGGAGGGCCCTACGAGCAGTACTTC
TRBJ2-7,few,.,TRBV28,CASSLNQPLGQYF,TGTGCCAGCAGTTTAAACCAGCCCCTAGGGCAGTACTTC
TRBJ1-4,.,.,TRBV6-1,CASSEAGQTTYEKLFF,TGTGCCAGCAGTGAAGCGGGACAAACAACATATGAAAAACTGTTTTTT
TRBJ2-5,many,.,TRBV9,CASSVGALETQYF,TGTGCCAGCAGCGTAGGTGCTCTGGAGACCCAGTACTTC
TRBJ2-3,once,TRBD2,TRBV7-2,CASSTTSGRPADTQYF,TGTGCCAGCAGCACGACTAGCGGGAGGCCCGCAGATACGCAGTATTTT